The rows below give T cell receptor beta chains drawn from one sample of a study of blood T cell repertoires in COVID-19. Measured with immunoSEQ multiplex PCR; TCRdb has only the in-frame clones, and not every one. The sample lists approximately 130,000 clones, roughly 86% occurring once. Sequencing input: peripheral blood. The receptors derive from a human donor in a cohort sampled during active COVID-19. The CDR3 runs from the conserved cysteine through the conserved F or W. The D gene is left open where the match is weak. Clone size is shown for a subset of rows, as once, few, many or a class of expanded clone.

v_call: TRBV18
d_call: -
clone_size: few
j_call: TRBJ1-5
cdr3_nt: TGTGCCAGCTCACCAGACAACAATCAGCCCCAGCATTTT
cdr3_aa: CASSPDNNQPQHF

v_call: TRBV5-4
d_call: TRBD1
clone_size: -
j_call: TRBJ2-7
cdr3_nt: TGTGCCAGCAGTCGACAGGGTGTCTACGAGCAGTACTTC
cdr3_aa: CASSRQGVYEQYF

v_call: TRBV6-6
d_call: TRBD1
clone_size: -
j_call: TRBJ1-2
cdr3_nt: TGTGCCAGCAGTGACATTCGGGACAGCTATGGCTACACCTTC
cdr3_aa: CASSDIRDSYGYTF

v_call: TRBV19
d_call: TRBD1
clone_size: many
j_call: TRBJ1-2
cdr3_nt: TGTGCCAGTAGAGAGGGGGCAAGTGGCTACACCTTC
cdr3_aa: CASREGASGYTF

v_call: TRBV12-3/TRBV12-4
d_call: -
clone_size: -
j_call: TRBJ2-7
cdr3_nt: TGTGCCAGCAGTTTTTCTCTCTACGAGCAGTACTTC
cdr3_aa: CASSFSLYEQYF

v_call: TRBV5-4
d_call: -
clone_size: -
j_call: TRBJ2-7
cdr3_nt: TGTGCCAGCAGCTTAGACAACTCCTACGAGCAGTACTTC
cdr3_aa: CASSLDNSYEQYF

v_call: TRBV10-3
d_call: -
clone_size: -
j_call: TRBJ2-1
cdr3_nt: TGTGCCATCGGAGACCCCACTAGTTCTAAGCAGTTCTTC
cdr3_aa: CAIGDPTSSKQFF

v_call: TRBV18
d_call: -
clone_size: -
j_call: TRBJ2-7
cdr3_nt: TGTGCCAGCTCACCTCCGGTACGGAGCTCCTACGAGCAGTACTTC
cdr3_aa: CASSPPVRSSYEQYF

v_call: TRBV21-1
d_call: -
clone_size: -
j_call: TRBJ2-7
cdr3_nt: TGTGCCAGCAGCAGTGTTGTTTTGACTCCGCAGTACTTC
cdr3_aa: CASSSVVLTPQYF

v_call: TRBV14
d_call: -
clone_size: -
j_call: TRBJ2-7
cdr3_nt: TGTGCCAGCAGCCAGGCGGACAGTGGAAGCGACGAGCAGTACTTC
cdr3_aa: CASSQADSGSDEQYF

v_call: TRBV3-1/TRBV3-2
d_call: TRBD2
clone_size: -
j_call: TRBJ2-7
cdr3_nt: TGTGCCAGCAGCTTCAGCGGGGGACCCTACGAGCAGTACTTC
cdr3_aa: CASSFSGGPYEQYF